Reported below is one T cell receptor (beta chain). Its antigen is currently unknown. Using immunoSEQ multiplex PCR, the repertoire was profiled, and TCRdb retains in-frame clones only, with some absent. The data hold tens of thousands of clones, with approximately 82% observed a single time. The sample comes from a study of vaccination effects on CD4 cells after COVID-19. Study information: Post-vaccine sampling took place a median of 72 days after the second dose.

Culture lasted roughly 9 days before CD4+ T cell isolation. The infection with SARS-CoV-2 (confirmed by PCR) occurred in this person between March and December 2020. Participants were given two doses of BNT162b2 or mRNA-1273 vaccine. The clonotype was recovered from a human donor who had a prior SARS-CoV-2 infection. Sequences were derived from CD4+ T cells from PBMCs cultured without peptide, sampled after COVID-19 vaccination.

The CDR3 nucleotides are TGTGCCAGCAGTTACTCCCGGGACAGGGGGTTTGGCGAGCAGTACTTC. Residues: CASSYSRDRGFGEQYF. The chain uses TRBV6-5 and TRBJ2-7; 11 bases match TRBD1. Looked up from germline, CDR1 is MNHEY and CDR2 is SVGAGI. Trimming at V came to 0 bases and at J to 6 bases, leaving 7 bases not matched to a gene. This CDR3 spans 16 amino acids.